Shown below are 6 T cell receptor beta chains from a single sample sequenced in a study of shared clonotypes between healthy human individuals. Selected positively for CCR7 and CD45RO-negative, naive CD8 cells excluded terminally differentiated effector memory CD45RA+ cells. The protocol was immunoSEQ multiplex PCR, while the TCRdb copy is restricted to in-frame clones and leaves out a portion. Here the sample spans roughly 2,000,000 clones, about 95% being singletons. Material for sequencing was naive CD8+ T cells sorted from blood. The source is a man in his late teens or twenties in good health.

The chain combines TRBV21-1 with TRBJ2-7. TRBV21-1 is a pseudogene. The length of the CDR3 is 15 residues. The CDR3 DNA is TGTGCCAGCAGCACCTTCGGGGGCTTAGGCTACGAGCAGTACTTC. It codes for CASSTFGGLGYEQYF.

The chain uses TRBV4-1 and TRBJ1-2; maybe TRBD1 (6 bases). V dropped 8 bases and J dropped 3 bases, with 10 bases sitting between them. The CDR3 covers 12 residues. Germline values: CDR1 MGHRA, CDR2 YSYEKL. The CDR3 coding sequence is TGCGCCAGCGCAGGGGTGGACTATGGCTACACCTTC. It translates to CASAGVDYGYTF.

The rearrangement joins TRBV4-3 to TRBJ2-1; D gene uncertain. The germline V gene has CDR1 LGHNA and CDR2 YSLEER. V was trimmed by 0 bases and J by 1 base, leaving 13 bases between them. This CDR3 contains 17 residues. The CDR3 region is CASSQEEISASYNEQFF. The DNA of the CDR3 is TGCGCCAGCAGCCAAGAAGAAATAAGCGCTTCCTACAATGAGCAGTTCTTC.

V gene TRBV2 combines with J gene TRBJ2-3; either TRBD1 or TRBD2 may fit D (5 bases each). Trimming stripped 3 bases from V and 4 bases from J, with 11 bases between. Germline-derived CDR1 and CDR2 are SNHLY and FYNNEI. This CDR3 comprises 14 residues. The chain's CDR3 is CASSDGPGPDTQYF. In nucleotides, the CDR3 is TGTGCCAGCAGTGACGGCCCGGGGCCAGATACGCAGTATTTT.

The chain carries TRBV5-4 and TRBJ2-2; 7 bases align to TRBD2. Trimming removed 3 bases from V and 5 bases from J; junction bases left unmatched: 7. CDR3 size: 15 residues. Germline assignment: CDR1 SGHNT and CDR2 YYREEE (reference sequence). CDR3 in DNA: TGTGCCAGCAGCTGGGAGGGACCACAGACCGGGGAGCTGTTTTTT. It specifies CASSWEGPQTGELFF.

DNA of the CDR3: TGTGCCAGCCGACCACCGGGCCCGTCGGTGGAAGCTTTCTTT. Translation: CASRPPGPSVEAFF. The gene calls are TRBV18 and TRBJ1-1; no reliable D call. The CDR3 has 14 amino acids. Trimming took off 8 bases at V and 8 bases at J, with 21 bases between the two ends. Germline V gives CDR1 KGHSH, CDR2 LQKENI. The full variable domain, completed using reference TRBV18 and TRBJ1-1, is NAGVMQNPRHLVRRRGQEARLRCSPMKGHSHVYWYRQLPEEGLKFMVYLQKENIIDESGMPKERFSAEFPKEGPSILRIQQVVRGDSAAYFCASRPPGPSVEAFFGQGTRLTVV.